The T cell receptor (beta chain) described here comes from a study of blood T cell repertoires in COVID-19. Study details: Italy, Spain and the United States were the sources of the convalescent and acute COVID-19 samples. Sources were T cells, B-cell-depleted T cells, or PBMCs; the material itself was cDNA or gDNA.

Germline CDR1 MNHNS, CDR2 SASEGT. The germline V and J ends were trimmed by 1 base and 3 bases, with 13 bases remaining between them. There are 15 residues in the CDR3. In the source study's methods: Amplification of reference gene primers provided the estimated nucleated cell counts. Using immunoSEQ multiplex PCR, the repertoire was profiled, and TCRdb retains in-frame clones only, with some absent. V and J calls and clone size are copied from that table; D and trimming were computed from the DNA. This sample yields about 130,000 clones, of which approximately 85% are seen a single time; more than 3.5% belongs to the top ten.

V is TRBV6-1 and J is TRBJ2-7, with D perhaps TRBD1 (5 bases). The sequenced sample was peripheral blood. The clonotype originates from a human donor in a cohort sampled during active COVID-19. As DNA, the CDR3 is TGTGCCAGCAGTGAAGGTTGGGGCCACCTCTACGAGCAGTACGTC. Amino acid sequence: CASSEGWGHLYEQYV.